This record covers a single T cell receptor (beta chain). The sample originates from a study of blood T cell repertoires in COVID-19. The germline V gene encodes CDR1 LGHDT and CDR2 YNNKEL (reference sequence). Deletions cut 4 bases from V and 3 bases from J, with 7 bases between. The CDR3 loop spans 12 amino acids. Per the original data handling: How many nucleated cells were present was estimated from reference gene primer amplification. Using immunoSEQ multiplex PCR, the repertoire was profiled, and TCRdb retains in-frame clones only, with some absent. V and J calls and clone size are copied from that table; D and trimming were computed from the DNA. Here the sample spans around 130,000 clones, roughly 90% being singletons.

Input material: peripheral blood. This clonotype was sampled from a middle-aged man with active COVID-19. This chain joins TRBV3-1 (or the pseudogene TRBV3-2) and TRBJ2-7; D is ambiguous. CDR3 region: CASSLYIYEQYF. The CDR3, as DNA: TGTGCCAGCAGCCTCTATATCTACGAGCAGTACTTC.